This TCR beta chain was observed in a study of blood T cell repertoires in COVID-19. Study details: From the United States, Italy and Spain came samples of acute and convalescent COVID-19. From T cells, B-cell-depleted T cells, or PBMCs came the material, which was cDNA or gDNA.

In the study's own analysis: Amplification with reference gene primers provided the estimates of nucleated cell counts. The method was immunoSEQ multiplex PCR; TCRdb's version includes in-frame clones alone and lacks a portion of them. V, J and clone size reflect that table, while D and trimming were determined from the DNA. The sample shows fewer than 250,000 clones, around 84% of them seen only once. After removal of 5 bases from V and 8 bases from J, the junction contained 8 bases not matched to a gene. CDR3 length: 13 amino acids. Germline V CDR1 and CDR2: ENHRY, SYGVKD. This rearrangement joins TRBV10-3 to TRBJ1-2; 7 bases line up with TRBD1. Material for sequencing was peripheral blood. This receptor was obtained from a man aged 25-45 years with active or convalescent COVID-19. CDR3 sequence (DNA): TGTGCCATCAGTCGGGACAGTACGGGAGGCTACACCTTC. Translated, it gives CAISRDSTGGYTF.